The rows below give T cell receptor beta chains drawn from one sample of a study of T cells in Graves' hyperthyroidism and ophthalmopathy. TCRdb re-derived calls from the multiplex PCR reads in MiXCR, one entry per CDR3 protein. The table shows about 520,000 distinct CDR3 sequences, with less than 25% occurring only once. The sequenced sample consisted of blood. The receptors here all came from a man between 18 and 29 years old with Graves' hyperthyroidism. Both conserved end residues are part of each CDR3. The D gene is left open where the match is weak.

v_gene	j_gene	d_gene	CDR3aa
TRBV28	TRBJ2-7	TRBD1	CASSLWGQGGSYEQYF
TRBV19	TRBJ2-5	TRBD2	CASSPIAGVLETQYF
TRBV12-3/TRBV12-4	TRBJ1-2	NA	CASTVRRARIGYGYTF
TRBV4-1	TRBJ1-5	TRBD1	CASSQVRGQQPQHF
TRBV12-5	TRBJ1-1	NA	CASAPGGNTEAFF
TRBV6-5	TRBJ2-7	NA	CASSYAGFGYEQYF
TRBV29-1	TRBJ2-7	TRBD2	CSVATSTHYEQYF
TRBV2	TRBJ2-5	NA	CASRGRDQYF
TRBV7-2	TRBJ2-2	NA	CASSYHSFRGGRANTGELFF
TRBV4-1	TRBJ1-2	TRBD1	CASSQEGQSYGYTF
TRBV12-3/TRBV12-4	TRBJ1-1	NA	CASSLNGRAEAFF
TRBV11-2	TRBJ1-1	NA	CASSPSLNPEAFF
TRBV2	TRBJ1-1	NA	CASRRTGPGYTEAFF
TRBV2	TRBJ2-2	NA	CASSEQRGTGELFF
TRBV28	TRBJ1-1	TRBD1	CASSSPGGNTEAFF
TRBV28	TRBJ1-5	NA	CASSPQLAGGNQPQHF
TRBV6-1	TRBJ2-7	NA	CASSEAVWRDEQYF
TRBV5-1	TRBJ2-7	NA	CASSLFGGRDSYEQYF
TRBV15	TRBJ1-3	NA	CATSRELAGPGSGNTIYF
TRBV2	TRBJ1-1	NA	CASTPRAQGKRSTEAFF
TRBV4-2	TRBJ1-6	NA	CASSRGLENSPLHF
TRBV12-3/TRBV12-4	TRBJ2-4	NA	CASSFGTVAKNIKYF
TRBV11-3	TRBJ1-2	TRBD1	CASSQGGDHYGYTF
TRBV24-1	TRBJ1-2	NA	CATSDSQAVNYGYTF
TRBV20-1	TRBJ1-5	TRBD1	CSARRQGRNNNQPQHF
TRBV28	TRBJ1-5	TRBD1	CASSLPQGAGNQPQHF
TRBV11-1	TRBJ2-2	NA	CASSTRQAANTGELFF
TRBV12-5	TRBJ1-5	TRBD1	CASGPPGGCDGANQPQHF
TRBV9	TRBJ2-2	NA	CASSVEDEWELFF
TRBV12-3/TRBV12-4	TRBJ1-2	NA	CASSRDGYTF
TRBV4-1	TRBJ2-7	TRBD1	CASSSFGQGNYEQYF
TRBV15	TRBJ2-2	TRBD1	CATSRDLGTGGVGELFF
TRBV24-1	TRBJ2-5	NA	CATSDYLKGGKETQYF
TRBV2	TRBJ2-7	NA	CASSEQRVIYEQYF
TRBV6-5	TRBJ1-2	TRBD1	CASSYSPTLTGNGYTF
TRBV6-2/TRBV6-3	TRBJ1-5	TRBD1	CASSHRTGGNQPQHF
TRBV30	TRBJ2-7	NA	CAWSAAPYEQYF
TRBV6-1	TRBJ1-1	NA	CASSEASQGRFEAFF
TRBV19	TRBJ1-5	NA	CASSRSDGNQPQHF
TRBV7-9	TRBJ1-2	NA	CASSLVYGYTF
TRBV7-9	TRBJ2-4	NA	CASSRDSNIQYF
TRBV5-6	TRBJ2-5	NA	CASSQQGAETQYF
TRBV18	TRBJ2-5	NA	CASSPPSERETQYF
TRBV20-1	TRBJ2-4	TRBD2	CGLAGGNIQYF
TRBV10-3	TRBJ2-5	NA	CAISGQFQETQYF
TRBV6-5	TRBJ1-1	NA	CASSYGTEAFF
TRBV6-1	TRBJ1-1	NA	CASSVPGRWNSNTEAFF
TRBV12-3/TRBV12-4	TRBJ2-7	NA	CASSLGRVVYEQYF